This T cell receptor beta chain was obtained from a study of blood T cell repertoires in COVID-19. Study in general: From the United States, Italy and Spain came samples of acute and convalescent COVID-19.

Sequenced by immunoSEQ multiplex PCR; TCRdb stores in-frame clones only, minus some. The sample contains around 200,000 clones, roughly nine tenths of which appear only once. Trimming removed 4 bases from V and 6 bases from J; junction bases left unmatched: 6. Looked up from germline, CDR1 is MNHEY and CDR2 is SVGAGI. The CDR3 consists of 15 residues. V gene TRBV6-5 combines with J gene TRBJ2-7, with 13 nucleotides matching TRBD2. The clonotype was recovered from a man aged 25-40 years with acute or convalescent COVID-19. The sequenced sample was peripheral blood. DNA for the CDR3: TGTGCCAGCAGTTCCCAACTAGCGGGGGGGCTCGAGCAGTACTTC. The encoded protein is CASSSQLAGGLEQYF.